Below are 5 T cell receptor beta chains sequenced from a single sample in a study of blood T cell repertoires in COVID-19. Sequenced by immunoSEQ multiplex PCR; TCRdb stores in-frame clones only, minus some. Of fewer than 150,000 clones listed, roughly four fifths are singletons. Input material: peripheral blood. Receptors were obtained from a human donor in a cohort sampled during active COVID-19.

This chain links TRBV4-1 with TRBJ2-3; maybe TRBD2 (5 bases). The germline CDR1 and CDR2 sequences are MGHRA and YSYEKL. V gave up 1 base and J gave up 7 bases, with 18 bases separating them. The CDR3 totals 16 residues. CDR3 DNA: TGCGCCAGCAGCCAAGGCCGAAACCGGGGTCAGAATACGCAGTATTTT. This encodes CASSQGRNRGQNTQYF.

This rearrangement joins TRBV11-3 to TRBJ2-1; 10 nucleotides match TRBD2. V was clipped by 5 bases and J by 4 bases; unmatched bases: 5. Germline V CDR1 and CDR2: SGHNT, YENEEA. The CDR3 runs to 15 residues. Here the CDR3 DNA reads TGTGCCAGCAGCCCAGGGACTAGCGTTTACAATGAGCAGTTCTTC. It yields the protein CASSPGTSVYNEQFF.

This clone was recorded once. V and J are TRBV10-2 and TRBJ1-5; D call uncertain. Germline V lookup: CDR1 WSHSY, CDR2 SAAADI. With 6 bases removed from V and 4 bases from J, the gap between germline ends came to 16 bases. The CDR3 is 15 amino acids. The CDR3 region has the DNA TGCGCCAGCAGATCTCTTGACAACCAGAATCAGCCCCAGCATTTT. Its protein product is CASRSLDNQNQPQHF.

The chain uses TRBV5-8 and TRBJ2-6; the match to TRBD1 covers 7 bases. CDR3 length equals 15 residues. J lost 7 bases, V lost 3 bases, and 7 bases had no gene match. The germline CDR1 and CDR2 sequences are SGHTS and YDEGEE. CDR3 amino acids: CASSSGQAIANVLTF. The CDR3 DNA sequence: TGTGCCAGCAGCTCCGGACAGGCCATAGCCAACGTCCTGACTTTC.

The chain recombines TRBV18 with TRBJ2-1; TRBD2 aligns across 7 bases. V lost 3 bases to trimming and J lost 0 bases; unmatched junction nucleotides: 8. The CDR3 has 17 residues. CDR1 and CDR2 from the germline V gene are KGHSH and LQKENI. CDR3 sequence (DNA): TGTGCCAGCTCACCCTCCGCCGGGGGGAGCTCCTACAATGAGCAGTTCTTC. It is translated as CASSPSAGGSSYNEQFF.